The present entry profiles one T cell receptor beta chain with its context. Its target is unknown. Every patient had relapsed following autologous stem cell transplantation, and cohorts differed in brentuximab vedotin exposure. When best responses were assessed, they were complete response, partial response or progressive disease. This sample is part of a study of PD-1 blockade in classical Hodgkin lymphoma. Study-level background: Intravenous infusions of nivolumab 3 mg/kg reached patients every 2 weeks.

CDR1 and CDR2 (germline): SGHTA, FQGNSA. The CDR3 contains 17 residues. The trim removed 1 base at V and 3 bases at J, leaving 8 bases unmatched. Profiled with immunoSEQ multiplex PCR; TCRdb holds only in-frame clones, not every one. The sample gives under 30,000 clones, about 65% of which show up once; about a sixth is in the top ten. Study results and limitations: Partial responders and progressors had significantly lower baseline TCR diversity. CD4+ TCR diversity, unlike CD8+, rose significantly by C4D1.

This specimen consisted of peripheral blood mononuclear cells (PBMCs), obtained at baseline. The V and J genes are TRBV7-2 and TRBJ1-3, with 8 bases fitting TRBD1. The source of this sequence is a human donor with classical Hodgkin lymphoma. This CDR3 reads CASSLVATGVYGNTIYF. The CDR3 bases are TGTGCCAGCAGCTTAGTTGCGACAGGGGTGTATGGAAACACCATATATTTT. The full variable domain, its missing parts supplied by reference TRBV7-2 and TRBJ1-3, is GAGVSQSPSNKVTEKGKDVELRCDPISGHTALYWYRQSLGQGLEFLIYFQGNSAPDKSGLPSDRFSAERTGGSVSTLTIQRTQQEDSAVYLCASSLVATGVYGNTIYFGEGSWLTVV.